Sequencing of this TCR beta chain was carried out in a study of Ad26.COV2.S vaccination and SARS-CoV-2 variants. Study overall: Enrollment placed the donor in the COV1001 Ad26.COV2.S trial arm. Study-wide findings and caveats: Substantial breadth was reported for post-vaccination spike-specific CD8+ and CD4+ T cells. Those who received the vaccine showed greater spike-specific TCR breadth than those given placebo.

Concerning this clone: No antigen is known for it.

Germline V gives CDR1 SGHNT, CDR2 YENEEA. After removal of 4 bases from V and 4 bases from J, the junction contained 4 bases not matched to a gene. CDR3 size: 14 residues. Data came from immunoSEQ multiplex PCR; TCRdb stores just in-frame clones and leaves some out. The sample records 300,000 to 350,000 clones, about 87% being singletons. As for treatment: 15 to 20 received Ad26.COV2.S at low or high dose, single or two shots; about 5 received placebo; per-sample allocation not given. Collection of samples fell on day 63 after the first vaccine or placebo injection. The clonotype comes from a person aged 18-65 years who received the Ad26.COV2.S COVID-19 vaccine or a placebo. The sequences come from peripheral blood, collected in a trial of Ad26.COV2.S vaccine versus placebo. The rearrangement uses TRBV11-3 and TRBJ2-5; 9 bases are shared with TRBD1. The CDR3 sequence: CASSYTGGSETQYF. In nucleotides, the CDR3 is TGTGCCAGCAGCTACACAGGGGGCTCAGAGACCCAGTACTTC.